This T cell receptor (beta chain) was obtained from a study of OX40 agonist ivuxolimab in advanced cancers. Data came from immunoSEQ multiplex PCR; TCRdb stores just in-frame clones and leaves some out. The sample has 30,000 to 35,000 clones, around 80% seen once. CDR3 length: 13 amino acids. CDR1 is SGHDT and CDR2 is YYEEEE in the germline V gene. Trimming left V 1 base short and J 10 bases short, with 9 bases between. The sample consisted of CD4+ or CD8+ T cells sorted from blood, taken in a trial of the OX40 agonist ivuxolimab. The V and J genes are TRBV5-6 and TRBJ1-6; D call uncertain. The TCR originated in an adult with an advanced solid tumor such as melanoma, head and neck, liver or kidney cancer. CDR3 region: CASSLKILSPLHF. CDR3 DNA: TGTGCCAGCAGCTTGAAGATCCTCTCACCCCTCCACTTT.